This TCR beta chain was sequenced during a study of blood T cell repertoires in COVID-19. Study information: T cells, B-cell-depleted T cells, or PBMCs supplied cDNA or gDNA.

Per the germline V gene, CDR1 is LNHDA and CDR2 is SQIVND (reference sequence). Trimming cost V 7 bases and J 2 bases; bases outside gene matches: 4. The CDR3 consists of 13 residues. In the study's own analysis: Estimation of nucleated cell counts relied on the amplification of reference gene primers. Libraries were prepared by immunoSEQ multiplex PCR; TCRdb keeps only in-frame clonotypes and omits some of them. The DNA gave D and trimming, while V, J and clone size come from that table. The table has under 130,000 clones, about 80% seen once. This clone was seen more than once but under ten times. The sequencing input was peripheral blood. The origin of this receptor is a human donor in a cohort sampled during active COVID-19. The chain joins TRBV19 to TRBJ1-1, with 7 nucleotides matching TRBD1. CDR3 in amino acids: CASKGAINTEAFF. CDR3 DNA: TGTGCCAGTAAGGGGGCGATTAACACTGAAGCTTTCTTT.